These T cell receptor beta chains were read from a single sample in a study of cytomegalovirus exposure and HLA in healthy donors. The data were produced by immunoSEQ multiplex PCR, yet TCRdb's version contains in-frame clones alone and is incomplete. Found here are about 110,000 clones, 55% to 75% of them singletons; the top ten hold 5.4%. Sample: PBMCs. These receptors came from a woman in her 70s in good health and CMV-seropositive. The CDR3 runs from the conserved cysteine through the conserved F or W. D genes are given only for firm matches. The size entry is marked missing in some rows and otherwise reads once, few, many or a size class.

TGTGCCATCAGCCCCCAGAACTATGGCTACACCTTC | CAISPQNYGYTF | TRBV10-3 | - | - | TRBJ1-2
TGTGCCAGCAGCTTGGACAGGGCTCTCGTCGGTGGCTACACCTTC | CASSLDRALVGGYTF | TRBV5-6 | - | - | TRBJ1-2
TGCGCCAGCATGGGGTCGACAGGGAGTGAAGCTTTCTTT | CASMGSTGSEAFF | TRBV10-1 | TRBD1 | - | TRBJ1-1
TGTGCCAGCAGCCGGACAGGGATGGACTATGGCTACACCTTC | CASSRTGMDYGYTF | TRBV4-2 | TRBD1 | once | TRBJ1-2
TGTGCCAGCAGTGAAGCGCTAGTGGACAGGGAAAAACATGAAGCTTTCTTT | CASSEALVDREKHEAFF | TRBV2 | TRBD1 | few | TRBJ1-1
TGTGCCAGCAGTGACTCGTCGGCCAGGGGCTATGGCTACACCTTC | CASSDSSARGYGYTF | TRBV6-4 | - | - | TRBJ1-2
TGTGCCAGCTCACCAGGACTAACCTATGGCTACACCTTC | CASSPGLTYGYTF | TRBV18 | - | - | TRBJ1-2
TGTGCCACCAGCTTTCGGGGGGGGAACACTGAAGCTTTCTTT | CATSFRGGNTEAFF | TRBV15 | - | few | TRBJ1-1
TGTGCCAGCAGCTTGACGAGAGGTGGTAGCGGGGATATACGGGAGACCCAGTACTTC | CASSLTRGGSGDIRETQYF | TRBV5-4 | TRBD2 | - | TRBJ2-5
TGTGCCAGCAGCTTAGGGGGCGGTAGCGGGGGTTCAGTTGGTACGCAGTATTTT | CASSLGGGSGGSVGTQYF | TRBV7-2 | TRBD2 | few | TRBJ2-3
TGTGCCAGCAGCTTATCAGTTCACTACAATGAGCAGTTCTTC | CASSLSVHYNEQFF | TRBV7-9 | - | few | TRBJ2-1
TGCGCCACCACGGGACAGCACTCTGAAGCTTTCTTT | CATTGQHSEAFF | TRBV10-2 | TRBD1 | - | TRBJ1-1
TGTGCCAGCAGCGTACCAGGGGCCGCTCTCACAGATACGCAGTATTTT | CASSVPGAALTDTQYF | TRBV9 | - | few | TRBJ2-3
TGTGCCAGCAGCGAGCAGGGGAACGCTCCCCAGCATTTT | CASSEQGNAPQHF | TRBV14 | - | - | TRBJ1-5
TGTGCCAGCAGCTGGGAGTCTAACTATGGCTACACCTTC | CASSWESNYGYTF | TRBV5-6 | - | - | TRBJ1-2
TGTGCCAGCAGTTCACAGGGGGCTGGGCAGCCCCAGCATTTT | CASSSQGAGQPQHF | TRBV6-5 | TRBD1 | - | TRBJ1-5
TGTGCCAGCAGGGACAGCCTTAGGCTGCAGTTCTTC | CASRDSLRLQFF | TRBV6-5 | - | - | TRBJ2-1
TGTGCCAGCAGTTCAGGGGGAAATCAGCCCCAGCATTTT | CASSSGGNQPQHF | TRBV6-1 | TRBD1 | few | TRBJ1-5
TGTGCCAGCAGTGAAGGCCCGGACTATGGCTACACCTTC | CASSEGPDYGYTF | TRBV2 | - | - | TRBJ1-2
TGTGCCAGTACCCAGACAGGGAGGAACACTGAAGCTTTCTTT | CASTQTGRNTEAFF | TRBV19 | TRBD1 | - | TRBJ1-1
TGTGCCAGCACCTTGGACAGGAGTAATGGCTACACCTTC | CASTLDRSNGYTF | TRBV2 | TRBD1 | few | TRBJ1-2
TGTGCCAGCAGCACCAAGAGCTCCTATAATTCACCCCTCCACTTT | CASSTKSSYNSPLHF | TRBV13 | - | - | TRBJ1-6
TGTGCCATCAGTGAAGCAGGGACTGAAGCTTTCTTT | CAISEAGTEAFF | TRBV10-3 | - | - | TRBJ1-1
TGTGCCAGCAGCTTAGTCAGGACAGGTGAAGCTTTCTTT | CASSLVRTGEAFF | TRBV11-2 | TRBD1 | - | TRBJ1-1
TGTGCCAGCAGCCCCGGGACAGGGTTTTGGAGCAACTATGGCTACACCTTC | CASSPGTGFWSNYGYTF | TRBV5-6 | TRBD1 | - | TRBJ1-2
TGTGCCAGCAGCCCTGACGGGTACTATGGCTACACCTTC | CASSPDGYYGYTF | TRBV5-5 | - | once | TRBJ1-2
TGTGCCAGCAGCGCCAGGACAGGCGCCTACTCTGGAAACACCATATATTTT | CASSARTGAYSGNTIYF | TRBV7-6 | TRBD1 | - | TRBJ1-3
TGTGCCAGCAGCTTAGTCCCGGGAACTGAAGCTTTCTTT | CASSLVPGTEAFF | TRBV7-9 | - | few | TRBJ1-1
TGTGCCATCTCGTCGGGGGAAAATGAAAAACTGTTTTTT | CAISSGENEKLFF | TRBV10-3 | - | - | TRBJ1-4
TGTGCCAGCAGCTTAGCGGGGGGGCCCGGGGAGCTGTTTTTT | CASSLAGGPGELFF | TRBV5-4 | TRBD2 | - | TRBJ2-2
TGCGCCAGCAGCCCCGGGACAGGGGTATTGGGCGAGCAGTACTTC | CASSPGTGVLGEQYF | TRBV5-1 | TRBD1 | - | TRBJ2-7
TGTGCCAGCATCCACCGGGGTGCGGGGGCTCACTACGAGCAGTACTTC | CASIHRGAGAHYEQYF | TRBV2 | - | - | TRBJ2-7
TGTGCCAGCTCACCTAACCCCCTGGGGGCTACTAATGAAAAACTGTTTTTT | CASSPNPLGATNEKLFF | TRBV18 | - | - | TRBJ1-4
TGTGCCAGCAGCTCGGGGAATTCACCCCTCCACTTT | CASSSGNSPLHF | TRBV5-6 | - | - | TRBJ1-6
TGTGCCATCAGTGAGTCCGCAGGGACATATGGCTACACCTTC | CAISESAGTYGYTF | TRBV10-3 | - | - | TRBJ1-2
TGTGCCAGCAGCGAGACGCCGGGGAGGGACGAGCAGTACTTC | CASSETPGRDEQYF | TRBV9 | TRBD2 | - | TRBJ2-7
TGCGCCAGCAGCCAGAGTGGGACAACGTACAATGAGCAGTTCTTC | CASSQSGTTYNEQFF | TRBV5-1 | - | once | TRBJ2-1
TGTGCCTGGTTCAGGGTGAACACTGAAGCTTTCTTT | CAWFRVNTEAFF | TRBV30 | - | - | TRBJ1-1
TGCGCCAGCAGCCTCCGACTAGCGGGGGGTTCCGGGGAGCTGTTTTTT | CASSLRLAGGSGELFF | TRBV5-1 | TRBD2 | - | TRBJ2-2
TGTGCCAGCAGCTTAGACGCCGGGACAGGGGCCTACAATGAGCAGTTCTTC | CASSLDAGTGAYNEQFF | TRBV7-6 | TRBD1 | - | TRBJ2-1
TGTGCCAGCAGCCTGCGATCAGATACGCAGTATTTT | CASSLRSDTQYF | TRBV13 | - | few | TRBJ2-3
TGCGCCAGCAGTGAGTTGCGGGGACGCACCGGGGAGCTGTTTTTT | CASSELRGRTGELFF | TRBV10-1 | - | - | TRBJ2-2
TGTGCCAGCAGTGAATCGGTAGTGAACACTGAAGCTTTCTTT | CASSESVVNTEAFF | TRBV6-1 | - | - | TRBJ1-1
TGTGCCAGCACCCCAGGGGTCGTTGAAAAACTGTTTTTT | CASTPGVVEKLFF | TRBV25-1 | - | - | TRBJ1-4
TGCGCCAGCAGTGAACTCTGGACGGGGACGACAGGAGAGACCCAGTACTTC | CASSELWTGTTGETQYF | TRBV10-2 | - | - | TRBJ2-5
TGTGCCAGCAGTTACTACAAGTCTGGGGCCAACGTCCTGACTTTC | CASSYYKSGANVLTF | TRBV6-6 | - | - | TRBJ2-6
TGCGCCAGCAGCCAAGGACAGGACCTAAACTATGGCTACACCTTC | CASSQGQDLNYGYTF | TRBV4-3 | - | - | TRBJ1-2
TGTGCCAGCAGCTTGTTCGGGGGAACAGATACGCAGTATTTT | CASSLFGGTDTQYF | TRBV5-4 | - | - | TRBJ2-3